This T cell receptor beta chain is from a study of OX40 agonist ivuxolimab in advanced cancers. The study in broad terms: The costimulatory receptor OX40 (CD134) was targeted by ivuxolimab, a fully human IgG2 agonistic monoclonal antibody. A male proportion of 75% to 85% and a mean age of approximately 55 years, ranging from 23 to 79, were recorded for the dose-escalation cohort. Patients were allowed to have had prior anti-PD-1, anti-PD-L1 or anti-CTLA-4 therapy, and around 40% of the dose-escalation patients had previously received checkpoint inhibitors. Of the approximately 53 patients in dose escalation, around 20 had hepatocellular carcinoma, some 15 had melanoma, 9 had renal cell carcinoma and 9 had head and neck cancer. The point of sequencing TCRbeta in the periphery was to test whether ivuxolimab changed TCR sequence diversity and drove clonal T-cell expansion. The paper covers the monotherapy dose-escalation part of the phase I ivuxolimab trial, which included N ≈ 50 patients. Three dose-escalation patients achieved partial responses, one with hepatocellular carcinoma and two with cutaneous melanoma. Intravenous ivuxolimab was administered to patients every 2 weeks at six dose levels: 0.01, 0.1, 0.3, 1.5, 3 and 10 mg/kg. Results the study describes overall, beyond this receptor: Antigen specificity was not determined for the clonally expanded peripheral T cells. Clonal expansion of both CD4+ and CD8+ blood T cells was observed from baseline to week 6 at doses 0.1 to 3.0 mg/kg. In the 0.1-3.0 mg/kg groups, partial responders had among the lowest normalized peripheral clonal expansion, particularly in CD8+ T cells. Low levels of normalized T-cell clonal expansion were also shown by some nonresponding patients. After ivuxolimab, expanded clones were on average more numerous among CD8+ T cells than among CD4+ T cells.

The CDR3, from cysteine to phenylalanine, totals 15 residues. The entry retains the CDR3 DNA only, 45 bases that are in frame from base 1. Clipping removes 4 bases from V and 9 bases from J, with 13 as the unmatched junction base count. CDR1 and CDR2, looked up from the germline V gene, are SGHTS and YDEGEE. Genomic DNA was extracted from sorted cells for sequencing of the TCRbeta CDR3 region. The immunoSEQ Assay was used for sequencing of TCRbeta CDR3 regions. The source is immuneACCESS, and TCRdb retained only in-frame sequences with V and J called. Part of the clones is not carried over; for the studies checked, unresolved V genes explain less than half of this, and the remainder is unexplained. The sample profile shows roughly 60,000 clones; around 90% of them were found once. 3.5% to 4% of the sample is in the top ten clones. Comments on this clone: Its specific antigen is unknown. Per-nucleotide qualities are absent, and no much larger clonotype sits a single base away.

Patients with autoimmune disease history or receiving systemic immunosuppression were excluded from the trial. In every dose cohort, peripheral blood was drawn for TCR sequencing at baseline, cycle 4 day 1, and cycle 7 day 1. The samples were drawn from a first-in-human, open-label, multicenter phase I dose-escalation trial of ivuxolimab. Adults with locally advanced or metastatic head and neck squamous cell, hepatocellular, melanoma or renal cell carcinoma were enrolled in the trial. Before TCR sequencing, CD4+ and CD8+ T cells were separately sorted from peripheral blood. In this chain, TRBV5-8 is recombined with TRBJ2-1, and TRBD2 matches 7 of the central bases. Source: CD4+ or CD8+ T cells sorted from blood, taken in a trial of the OX40 agonist ivuxolimab. The receptor was derived from an adult with an advanced solid tumor such as melanoma, head and neck, liver or kidney cancer. The nucleotide sequence is TGTGCCAGCAGCCCCGGACTAGACGTTCCTCCTGAGCAGTTCTTC. It specifies CASSPGLDVPPEQFF.